A selection of T cell receptor beta chains follows, all from one sample in a study of T cell responses to AZD1222 COVID-19 vaccine. Clones were read by immunoSEQ multiplex PCR, and TCRdb kept only the in-frame ones, dropping some. The sample records 120,000 or so clones, roughly 90% being singletons. The specimen was peripheral blood, collected 28 days after the second dose of the MenACWY control vaccine. The receptors shown here come from an adult who received the MenACWY meningococcal vaccine as a control. Each CDR3 is given with its conserved first and last residue. The order of the fields is clone size, D gene, J gene, V gene, CDR3 DNA, CDR3 protein. The D gene is left open where the match is weak. Not every row has a clone size; where given, it reads once, few, many or a size class.

>-|-|TRBJ1-5|TRBV6-2/TRBV6-3
TGTGCCAGCAGCCACACCCCCTTAAAACAGGGAGGGGAACAGCCCCAGCATTTT
CASSHTPLKQGGEQPQHF
>-|TRBD2|TRBJ2-7|TRBV5-1
TGCGCCAGCAGCTTCCTTGGACTAGCGGGAGACTACGAGCAGTACTTC
CASSFLGLAGDYEQYF
>once|-|TRBJ1-4|TRBV5-1
TGCGCCAGCAGACCGGATTCAACTAATGAAAAACTGTTTTTT
CASRPDSTNEKLFF
>-|TRBD1|TRBJ1-2|TRBV3-1/TRBV3-2
TGTGCCAGCAGCCAATTGGACAGGGTAGGCTATGGCTACACCTTC
CASSQLDRVGYGYTF
>once|TRBD2|TRBJ2-3|TRBV25-1
TGTGCCAGCAGTGAGCGAGCGGGAGCCGGAGATACGCAGTATTTT
CASSERAGAGDTQYF
>-|TRBD1|TRBJ1-5|TRBV19
TGTGCCAGTAGTATAGACCCCAGACGTTTCAGGGGGCAGCCCCAGCATTTT
CASSIDPRRFRGQPQHF
>-|-|TRBJ2-6|TRBV14
TGTGCCAGCAGCCAAGATGGGAAAGGCAGGGGGGAGTCTGGGGCCAACGTCCTGACTTTC
CASSQDGKGRGESGANVLTF
>-|-|TRBJ2-2|TRBV7-2
TGTGCCAGCAGCCGAACCCTCAGCGGGGAGCTGTTTTTT
CASSRTLSGELFF
>-|-|TRBJ1-2|TRBV27
TGTGCCAGCAGTGACGGGACACCCCTAAGTGGCTACACCTTC
CASSDGTPLSGYTF
>many|TRBD1|TRBJ2-1|TRBV9
TGTGCCAGCAGCGTAATGTCGGCAGGGGGATACAATGAGCAGTTCTTC
CASSVMSAGGYNEQFF
>-|TRBD2|TRBJ2-1|TRBV28
TGTGCCAGCAGTTTATGGGGACTAGCGGCAATGAGCTCCTACAATGAGCAGTTCTTC
CASSLWGLAAMSSYNEQFF
>-|-|TRBJ1-1|TRBV6-5
TGTGCCAGCACCACGGGAGGGAACACTGAAGCTTTCTTT
CASTTGGNTEAFF
>-|TRBD1|TRBJ1-1|TRBV18
TGTGCCAGCTCACCACCCCGACAGGGGGCGCTGAACACTGAAGCTTTCTTT
CASSPPRQGALNTEAFF
>-|TRBD2|TRBJ2-3|TRBV27
TGTGCCAGCAGTTTTTCTTCTGCGGGAGGGCCGGCAGATACGCAGTATTTT
CASSFSSAGGPADTQYF
>-|-|TRBJ2-3|TRBV5-8
TGTGCCAGCAGCTTTGTCCCCTCTAGCACAGATACGCAGTATTTT
CASSFVPSSTDTQYF
>-|-|TRBJ1-2|TRBV7-9
TGTGCCAGCAGCCTGGACCTAAACTATGGCTACACCTTC
CASSLDLNYGYTF
>-|TRBD1|TRBJ1-6|TRBV7-2
TGTGCCAGCAGCCCGAGGGACAGGAGGAATTCACCCCTCCACTTT
CASSPRDRRNSPLHF
>-|TRBD1|TRBJ1-5|TRBV18
TGTGCCAGCTCACGAAAATCCGGGACAGAGAGCAATCAGCCCCAGCATTTT
CASSRKSGTESNQPQHF
>-|TRBD2|TRBJ2-3|TRBV5-6
TGTGCCAGCAGCTTCGGAAGCGGGGGGGCCGGGCAGTATTTT
CASSFGSGGAGQYF
>-|-|TRBJ2-1|TRBV15
TGTGCCACCAGCCCGGGGGCTAGGTTGCAGTTCTTC
CATSPGARLQFF
>-|TRBD1|TRBJ1-5|TRBV19
TGTGCCAGTAGTAGACAGGGCAGCAATCAGCCCCAGCATTTT
CASSRQGSNQPQHF
>-|TRBD2|TRBJ2-1|TRBV3-1/TRBV3-2
TGTGCCAGCAGCCAAGAACTAGCGAGAACCTACAATGAGCAGTTCTTC
CASSQELARTYNEQFF
>-|-|TRBJ2-3|TRBV7-2
TGTGCCAGCAGCCCCAGCACAGATACGCAGTATTTT
CASSPSTDTQYF
>once|-|TRBJ2-3|TRBV7-3
TGTGCCAGCAGCCAAACTATCAGAGTGGGCGCAGATACGCAGTATTTT
CASSQTIRVGADTQYF
>-|-|TRBJ2-5|TRBV7-6
TGTGCCAGCAGCGACTCTAATGTGGGGTTGGAGACCCAGTACTTC
CASSDSNVGLETQYF
>-|TRBD1|TRBJ2-1|TRBV5-8
TGTGCCAGCAGTTCCGGGACAGGGGCCGGGGGTGAGCAGTTCTTC
CASSSGTGAGGEQFF
>-|-|TRBJ2-1|TRBV11-2
TGTGCCAGCAGCTCCGCTTTTAGCGTGGCCTACAATGAGCAGTTCTTC
CASSSAFSVAYNEQFF
>once|-|TRBJ2-3|TRBV10-1
TGCGCCAGCAGTGTTCGGGGGAAGGCAGATACGCAGTATTTT
CASSVRGKADTQYF
>-|TRBD1|TRBJ1-5|TRBV6-2/TRBV6-3
TGTGCCAGCAGCCCGGAGGGGGCCCTCGATCAGCCCCAGCATTTT
CASSPEGALDQPQHF
>-|-|TRBJ2-1|TRBV2
TGTGCCTCCCGGCGGGCCCTCCTAGGGGAGCAGTTCTTC
CASRRALLGEQFF
>-|-|TRBJ1-5|TRBV7-9
TGTGCCAGCAGCCCCTTACAAGGGAATCAGCCCCAGCATTTT
CASSPLQGNQPQHF
>-|-|TRBJ1-5|TRBV19
TGTGCCAGTAAGGGTAGGGGACCAAATAGCAATCAGCCCCAGCATTTT
CASKGRGPNSNQPQHF
>once|-|TRBJ1-4|TRBV6-5
TGTGCCAGCAGTCGAGGCCGGAAAGAAAAACTGTTTTTT
CASSRGRKEKLFF
>once|-|TRBJ1-1|TRBV19
TGTGCCAGTTCCACAGGGACTGAGGCTTTCTTT
CASSTGTEAFF
>-|TRBD2|TRBJ2-2|TRBV6-5
TGTGCCGTAAAGCGGGGGGGAAACACCGGGGAGCTGTTTTTT
CAVKRGGNTGELFF
>-|TRBD2|TRBJ2-1|TRBV5-5
TGTGCCAGCAGCTCGACTAGCGGGTCCTACAATGAGCAGTTCTTC
CASSSTSGSYNEQFF
>-|TRBD1|TRBJ1-2|TRBV2
TGTGCCAGCACCAACCCCCGGGACAGCAACTATGGCTACACCTTC
CASTNPRDSNYGYTF
>-|-|TRBJ1-3|TRBV13
TGTGCCAGCAGTTCTACCGGGACACCGAGAAACACCATATATTTT
CASSSTGTPRNTIYF
>-|-|TRBJ2-2|TRBV12-3/TRBV12-4
TGTGCCAGCCGGCAGGTCGGGGAGCTGTTTTTT
CASRQVGELFF